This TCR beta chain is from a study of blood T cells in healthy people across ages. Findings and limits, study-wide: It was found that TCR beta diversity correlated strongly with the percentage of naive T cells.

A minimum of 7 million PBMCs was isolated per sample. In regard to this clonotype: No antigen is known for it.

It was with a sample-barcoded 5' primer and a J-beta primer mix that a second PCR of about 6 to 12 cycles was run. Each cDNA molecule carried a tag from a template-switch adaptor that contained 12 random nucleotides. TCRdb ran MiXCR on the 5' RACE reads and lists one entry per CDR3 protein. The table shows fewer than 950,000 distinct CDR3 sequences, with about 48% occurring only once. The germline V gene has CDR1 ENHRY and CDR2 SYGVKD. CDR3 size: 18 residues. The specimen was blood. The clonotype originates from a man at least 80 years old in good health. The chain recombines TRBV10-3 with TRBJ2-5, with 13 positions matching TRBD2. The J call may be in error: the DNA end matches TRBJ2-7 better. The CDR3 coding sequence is TGTGCCATCAGTGACCGGACTAGCGGGAGATATCCTCGGGACGAGCAGTACTTC. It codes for CAISDRTSGRYPRDEQYF.